These T cell receptor beta chains were read from a single sample in a study of T cells in Graves' hyperthyroidism and ophthalmopathy. TCRdb passed the multiplex PCR reads through MiXCR, listing each CDR3 protein once. The sample has hundreds of thousands of distinct CDR3 sequences, under 20% seen once; the top ten hold roughly a sixth. Sequenced input: blood. The receptors originated from a woman aged 18-29 years with Graves' ophthalmopathy. Both conserved end residues are part of each CDR3. The D gene is left open where the match is weak. Expanded clones get a size class; other rows say once, few or many, or leave the size out.

CDR3nt: TGTGCCAGCAGTAGCCCATGGACGCACGGGGAGCTGTTTTTT
CDR3aa: CASSSPWTHGELFF
j_gene: TRBJ2-2
d_gene: .
v_gene: TRBV28
abundance: .

CDR3nt: TGCGCCAGCAGCTTGACGGTGGGGACTGAAAAACTGTTTTTT
CDR3aa: CASSLTVGTEKLFF
j_gene: TRBJ1-4
d_gene: .
v_gene: TRBV5-1
abundance: many

CDR3nt: TGTGCCAGCAGTTTCAGGGAAAGGGACGAGCAGTACTTC
CDR3aa: CASSFRERDEQYF
j_gene: TRBJ2-7
d_gene: .
v_gene: TRBV27
abundance: many

CDR3nt: TGTGCCTGGAGTGTAGCGCAAAACACTGAAGCTTTCTTT
CDR3aa: CAWSVAQNTEAFF
j_gene: TRBJ1-1
d_gene: .
v_gene: TRBV30
abundance: .

CDR3nt: TGTGCCAGCAGACAGACCGGGGCCAACACCGGGGAGCTGTTTTTT
CDR3aa: CASRQTGANTGELFF
j_gene: TRBJ2-2
d_gene: .
v_gene: TRBV28
abundance: .

CDR3nt: TGTGCCAGCAGCGGGGGAATGTACAAGGCGAACACCGGGGAGCTGTTTTTT
CDR3aa: CASSGGMYKANTGELFF
j_gene: TRBJ2-2
d_gene: .
v_gene: TRBV9
abundance: many

CDR3nt: TGCGCCAGCAGCCAAGATACCCGTTCTGAGCAGTTCTTC
CDR3aa: CASSQDTRSEQFF
j_gene: TRBJ2-1
d_gene: .
v_gene: TRBV3-1
abundance: .

CDR3nt: TGTGCCAGCAGCTTAGTAGGCCAGTCTGAAGCTTTCTTT
CDR3aa: CASSLVGQSEAFF
j_gene: TRBJ1-1
d_gene: .
v_gene: TRBV7-2
abundance: many

CDR3nt: TGCAGTGCTCCAATAGACAGGGTCGGAGGCTACACCTTC
CDR3aa: CSAPIDRVGGYTF
j_gene: TRBJ1-2
d_gene: TRBD1
v_gene: TRBV20-1
abundance: .

CDR3nt: TGTGCCAGCAGTTACGGGTGGAAGGGTAACAGGACTAACAATGAGCAGTTCTTC
CDR3aa: CASSYGWKGNRTNNEQFF
j_gene: TRBJ2-1
d_gene: .
v_gene: TRBV6-2/TRBV6-3
abundance: .

CDR3nt: TGTGCCAGTAGTGGGGTTCGCACTGAAGCTTTCTTT
CDR3aa: CASSGVRTEAFF
j_gene: TRBJ1-1
d_gene: .
v_gene: TRBV19
abundance: .

CDR3nt: TGCAGCGTTGATGGGGAAGTAAATAAAGCTTTCTTT
CDR3aa: CSVDGEVNKAFF
j_gene: TRBJ1-1
d_gene: .
v_gene: TRBV29-1
abundance: few

CDR3nt: TGTGCCACCGAGGACAGCGATCTTTACAATGAGCAGTTCTTC
CDR3aa: CATEDSDLYNEQFF
j_gene: TRBJ2-1
d_gene: .
v_gene: TRBV24-1
abundance: many

CDR3nt: TGTGCCAGTAGCCCGGGACAGGGTATGAGCACTGAAGCTTTCTTT
CDR3aa: CASSPGQGMSTEAFF
j_gene: TRBJ1-1
d_gene: TRBD1
v_gene: TRBV19
abundance: .

CDR3nt: TGTGCCAGCAGCTTCAGAAGGACTAGCGGGTTCAATACGCAGTATTTT
CDR3aa: CASSFRRTSGFNTQYF
j_gene: TRBJ2-3
d_gene: TRBD2
v_gene: TRBV5-6
abundance: many

CDR3nt: TGTGCCAGCAGCTTAGCAACCACAGGGGCGAACACTGAAGCTTTCTTT
CDR3aa: CASSLATTGANTEAFF
j_gene: TRBJ1-1
d_gene: TRBD1
v_gene: TRBV7-9
abundance: .

CDR3nt: TGCAGTGGGACTAGCGGGACATTGATCTCCTACAATGAGCAGTTCTTC
CDR3aa: CSGTSGTLISYNEQFF
j_gene: TRBJ2-1
d_gene: TRBD2
v_gene: TRBV20-1
abundance: many

CDR3nt: TGTGCCAGCAGTTACTCGGGCCAACTAGCGGGGGGCCCCACAGATACGCAGTATTTT
CDR3aa: CASSYSGQLAGGPTDTQYF
j_gene: TRBJ2-3
d_gene: TRBD2
v_gene: TRBV6-5
abundance: .

CDR3nt: TGTGCCAGCAGACCCCCTCCGGGACAGGGGATGGGGGTAGAAGCTTTCTTT
CDR3aa: CASRPPPGQGMGVEAFF
j_gene: TRBJ1-1
d_gene: TRBD1
v_gene: TRBV12-3/TRBV12-4
abundance: .

CDR3nt: TGTGCCAGCAGTTTAGCGCCGGTTGGGGTCGCTAACTATGGCTACACCTTC
CDR3aa: CASSLAPVGVANYGYTF
j_gene: TRBJ1-2
d_gene: .
v_gene: TRBV28
abundance: many

CDR3nt: TGTGCCAGCAGTGATGACTTTTATACCGGGGAGCTGTTTTTT
CDR3aa: CASSDDFYTGELFF
j_gene: TRBJ2-2
d_gene: .
v_gene: TRBV6-1
abundance: .

CDR3nt: TGCAGTGCCTTACCCCGGACAGTACAGGAGGCCTACGAGCAGTACTTC
CDR3aa: CSALPRTVQEAYEQYF
j_gene: TRBJ2-7
d_gene: .
v_gene: TRBV20-1
abundance: .

CDR3nt: TGTGCCAGCACCCCATTCATCCGTGTATCGACCCAATCTGGAAACACCATATATTTT
CDR3aa: CASTPFIRVSTQSGNTIYF
j_gene: TRBJ1-3
d_gene: .
v_gene: TRBV27
abundance: .

CDR3nt: TGTGCCAGCAGCCAAGTGGCGAACGACTTCAACAATGAGCAGTTCTTC
CDR3aa: CASSQVANDFNNEQFF
j_gene: TRBJ2-1
d_gene: .
v_gene: TRBV3-1
abundance: few

CDR3nt: TGTGCCAGCAGTACAGGGACAGGGGGCATTTCGGACACTGAAGCTTTCTTT
CDR3aa: CASSTGTGGISDTEAFF
j_gene: TRBJ1-1
d_gene: TRBD1
v_gene: TRBV6-1
abundance: many

CDR3nt: TGTGCCAGCAGTTTAGCAGGTGGAGGCAATCAGCCCCAGCATTTT
CDR3aa: CASSLAGGGNQPQHF
j_gene: TRBJ1-5
d_gene: .
v_gene: TRBV12-3/TRBV12-4
abundance: many

CDR3nt: TGCAGCGTTGAAGATGGGGGGGCTGAAGCTTTCTTT
CDR3aa: CSVEDGGAEAFF
j_gene: TRBJ1-1
d_gene: .
v_gene: TRBV29-1
abundance: .

CDR3nt: TGCGCCAGCAGCTTGGAACAGGTATCAGATACGCAGTATTTT
CDR3aa: CASSLEQVSDTQYF
j_gene: TRBJ2-3
d_gene: .
v_gene: TRBV5-1
abundance: many

CDR3nt: TGCGCCAGCAGCTTGGGTTACAGCTACGAGCAGTACTTC
CDR3aa: CASSLGYSYEQYF
j_gene: TRBJ2-7
d_gene: .
v_gene: TRBV5-6
abundance: many

CDR3nt: TGCGCCAGCAGCTTCTCGGGACAGGCGAACACTGAAGCTTTCTTT
CDR3aa: CASSFSGQANTEAFF
j_gene: TRBJ1-1
d_gene: TRBD1
v_gene: TRBV5-1
abundance: few

CDR3nt: TGTGCCTGGAGTGGATTCGAGTCTTTGATGGGCGGGGGACCAGATACGCAGTATTTT
CDR3aa: CAWSGFESLMGGGPDTQYF
j_gene: TRBJ2-3
d_gene: TRBD2
v_gene: TRBV30
abundance: .

CDR3nt: TGTGCCTGGAGTGCGGGCAGGGGTTGGAACACTGAAGCTTTCTTT
CDR3aa: CAWSAGRGWNTEAFF
j_gene: TRBJ1-1
d_gene: .
v_gene: TRBV30
abundance: many

CDR3nt: TGTGCCAGCAGCTTAATCGTGGGGCCCTACAATGAGCAGTTCTTC
CDR3aa: CASSLIVGPYNEQFF
j_gene: TRBJ2-1
d_gene: .
v_gene: TRBV7-3
abundance: many

CDR3nt: TGTGCCAGCAGTTTAAGGTTTCGTGGGAACAATGAGCAGTTCTTC
CDR3aa: CASSLRFRGNNEQFF
j_gene: TRBJ2-1
d_gene: .
v_gene: TRBV12-3/TRBV12-4
abundance: many

CDR3nt: TGTGCCAGCAGCCCACTTAGATACGGCACAGATACGCAGTATTTT
CDR3aa: CASSPLRYGTDTQYF
j_gene: TRBJ2-3
d_gene: .
v_gene: TRBV27
abundance: many

CDR3nt: TGCGCCAGCAGCGAACGGGTGCTGCCGGACTATGGCTACACCTTC
CDR3aa: CASSERVLPDYGYTF
j_gene: TRBJ1-2
d_gene: .
v_gene: TRBV5-1
abundance: many

CDR3nt: TGTGCCTGGAGAAAGCGGCGTGCCCTAAATAATTCACCCCTCCACTTT
CDR3aa: CAWRKRRALNNSPLHF
j_gene: TRBJ1-6
d_gene: .
v_gene: TRBV30
abundance: .

CDR3nt: TGTGCCAGCAGCTCCTTGGACAGGCTGAACACCGGGGAGCTGTTTTTT
CDR3aa: CASSSLDRLNTGELFF
j_gene: TRBJ2-2
d_gene: TRBD1
v_gene: TRBV28
abundance: .

CDR3nt: TGTGCCAGCAGTGCTGAGGGGGATAGCAATCAGCCCCAGCATTTT
CDR3aa: CASSAEGDSNQPQHF
j_gene: TRBJ1-5
d_gene: .
v_gene: TRBV25-1
abundance: .

CDR3nt: TGTGCTAGTGGTTTGGTAACGGGTCGGGGCACAGATACGCAGTATTTT
CDR3aa: CASGLVTGRGTDTQYF
j_gene: TRBJ2-3
d_gene: .
v_gene: TRBV12-5
abundance: .

CDR3nt: TGTGCCAGCAGTTCACTCATCGTAAGCGGCTCGGGCGAGCAGTACTTC
CDR3aa: CASSSLIVSGSGEQYF
j_gene: TRBJ2-7
d_gene: .
v_gene: TRBV27
abundance: many